The clone carrying this T cell receptor (beta chain) was seen more than once but under ten times. The antigen remains unidentified. The data were obtained in a study of response to subunit inactivated influenza vaccine. General study points: T cells newly recruited by each seasonal influenza vaccination are few, the authors suggested.

TCRdb recomputed calls from the RT-PCR reads with MiXCR, one row per CDR3 protein. Here the sample spans fewer than 600,000 distinct CDR3 sequences, roughly 7.9% being singletons. V shed 0 bases, J shed 13 bases, and the junction held 9 bases outside the gene matches. The germline V gene has CDR1 LNHNV and CDR2 YYDKDF (reference sequence). There are 13 residues in the CDR3. Material: PBMCs from blood, obtained around 25 months after vaccination. The receptor comes from a man aged 50-75 years who received an inactivated influenza vaccine. This chain joins TRBV15 and TRBJ2-7; TRBD1 agrees at 7 bases. CDR3 coding DNA: TGTGCCACCAGCAGAGAAGACAGGGCAGCCCTATACTTC. It encodes CATSREDRAALYF.